The clone carrying this T cell receptor (beta chain) was seen only a few times. No antigen is known for it. The data are from a study of T cell responses to AZD1222 COVID-19 vaccine. Study conclusions and caveats: Sampling that yielded the repertoires occurred only after the peak T cell response.

Some clones are missing from TCRdb's copy, which holds only in-frame ones; the method was immunoSEQ multiplex PCR. Of some 95,000 clones listed, roughly 85% are singletons. The CDR3 covers 15 residues. Germline-derived CDR1 and CDR2 are SNHLY and FYNNEI. V was pared by 6 bases and J by 7 bases, with 14 bases of the junction left unmatched. The sequence was obtained from an adult in good health. The material sequenced was peripheral blood, taken on day 0 of AZD1222 vaccination. The chain joins TRBV2 to TRBJ2-7; TRBD1 matches 8 bases. The CDR3 region has the DNA TGTGCCAGCAGCCGACTCGGGACAGGACAACAAGAGCAGTACTTC. Encoded protein: CASSRLGTGQQEQYF.